This T cell receptor beta chain is from a study of shared clonotypes between healthy human individuals. CDR3 size: 16 residues. V was pared by 1 base and J by 3 bases, with 15 bases between. Per the germline V gene, CDR1 is SGHVS and CDR2 is FNYEAQ. This clone was observed a few times. Profiled with immunoSEQ multiplex PCR; TCRdb holds only in-frame clones, not every one. The sample includes 300,000 or so clones, about 74% of them seen just once. The investigators split CD4+ cells into a CD45RA+ naive subset and a CD45RA-negative memory subset. The source material was memory CD4+ T cells sorted from blood. Subset reported: CD45RA-negative fraction. This receptor was identified in a man aged 25 to 40 in good health. The chain combines TRBV7-6 with TRBJ2-5; maybe TRBD1 (6 bases). CDR3 in amino acids: CASSLVRGTIEETQYF. The CDR3, as DNA: TGTGCCAGCAGCTTAGTGAGGGGGACGATAGAAGAGACCCAGTACTTC.